A selection of T cell receptor beta chains follows, all from one sample in a study of cytomegalovirus exposure and HLA in healthy donors. Libraries were prepared by immunoSEQ multiplex PCR; TCRdb keeps only in-frame clonotypes and omits some of them. The sample data list about 96,000 clones. The sequenced material came from PBMCs. The receptors originated from a woman in her twenties or thirties in good health and CMV-seronegative. Each CDR3 is given with its conserved first and last residue. A D gene is named only where the DNA matches it firmly.

cdr3_length j_call d_call v_call cdr3_aa cdr3_nt
15 TRBJ2-5 TRBD1 TRBV28 CASATRDRVQETQYF TGTGCCAGCGCGACCCGGGACAGGGTCCAAGAGACCCAGTACTTC
12 TRBJ2-1 NA TRBV19 CASSIVEAEQFF TGTGCCAGTAGTATAGTTGAGGCGGAGCAGTTCTTC
13 TRBJ1-6 NA TRBV6-6 CASSGSYNSPLHF TGTGCCAGCAGCGGCTCCTATAATTCACCCCTCCACTTT
16 TRBJ1-1 NA TRBV14 CASSQGYLADSSRAFF TGTGCCAGCAGCCAAGGGTACCTGGCAGATTCTTCTAGAGCTTTCTTT
16 TRBJ2-3 TRBD2 TRBV27 CASSQLAGGTTDTQYF TGTGCCAGCAGCCAACTAGCGGGAGGCACCACAGATACGCAGTATTTT
14 TRBJ1-4 NA TRBV5-1 CASSLDREGEKLFF TGCGCCAGCAGCTTGGACAGGGAAGGAGAAAAACTGTTTTTT
14 TRBJ2-3 TRBD2 TRBV28 CASSLAGGTDTQYF TGTGCCAGCAGCCTAGCGGGGGGCACAGATACGCAGTATTTT
14 TRBJ2-1 NA TRBV5-1 CASSLRGTYNEQFF TGCGCCAGCAGCTTGCGGGGTACCTACAATGAGCAGTTCTTC
15 TRBJ2-3 TRBD1 TRBV6-6 CASSFRTGGTDTQYF TGTGCCAGCAGTTTCCGGACAGGAGGCACAGATACGCAGTATTTT
14 TRBJ2-1 TRBD2 TRBV6-4 CASLSGRTDNEQFF TGTGCCAGCCTTAGCGGGAGGACCGACAATGAGCAGTTCTTC
17 TRBJ2-5 NA TRBV6-1 CASSEVTGGGGAETQYF TGTGCCAGCAGTGAAGTAACGGGGGGCGGTGGGGCAGAGACCCAGTACTTC